This T cell receptor (beta chain) was documented in a study of blood T cell repertoires in COVID-19. For the study at large: The United States, Italy and Spain were the sources of the acute and convalescent COVID-19 samples. In each case, the material was cDNA or gDNA derived from T cells, B-cell-depleted T cells, or PBMCs.

Repertoires were generated with immunoSEQ multiplex PCR, while TCRdb's copy carries only in-frame clones and drops some. The table includes 110,000 or so clones, approximately 84% detected once. Trimming removed 4 bases at V and 5 bases at J, with 11 bases between. The CDR3 has 13 residues. Germline V gives CDR1 MDHEN, CDR2 SYDVKM. The TCR comes from a woman in her fifties or sixties with acute or convalescent COVID-19. The sample taken for sequencing was peripheral blood. The chain uses TRBV28 and TRBJ1-2, with D hard to call. CDR3 nucleotides: TGTGCCAGCAGTTACGCCAGTTCGTATGGCTACACCTTC. It translates to CASSYASSYGYTF.